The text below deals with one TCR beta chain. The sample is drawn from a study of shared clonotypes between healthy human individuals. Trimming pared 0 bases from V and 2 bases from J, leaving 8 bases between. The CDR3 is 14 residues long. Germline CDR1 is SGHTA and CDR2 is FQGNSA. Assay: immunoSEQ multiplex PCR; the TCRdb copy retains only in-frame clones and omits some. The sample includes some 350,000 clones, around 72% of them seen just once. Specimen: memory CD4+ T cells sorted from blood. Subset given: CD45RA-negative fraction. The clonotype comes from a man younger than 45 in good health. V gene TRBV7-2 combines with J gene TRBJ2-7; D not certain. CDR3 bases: TGTGCCAGCAGCTTAGCGGTCAGCACCTACGAGCAGTACTTC. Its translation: CASSLAVSTYEQYF.